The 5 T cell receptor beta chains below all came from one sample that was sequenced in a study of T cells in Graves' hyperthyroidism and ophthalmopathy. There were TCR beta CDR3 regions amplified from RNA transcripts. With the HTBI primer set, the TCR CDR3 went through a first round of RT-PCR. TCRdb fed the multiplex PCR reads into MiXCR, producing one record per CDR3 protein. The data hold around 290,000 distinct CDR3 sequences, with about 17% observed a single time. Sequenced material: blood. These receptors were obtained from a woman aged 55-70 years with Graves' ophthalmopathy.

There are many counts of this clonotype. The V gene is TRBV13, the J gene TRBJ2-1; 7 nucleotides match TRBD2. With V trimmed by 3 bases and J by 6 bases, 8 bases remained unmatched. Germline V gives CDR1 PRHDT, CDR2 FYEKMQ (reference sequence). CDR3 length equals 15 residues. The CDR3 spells CASSFYAGLPNEQFF. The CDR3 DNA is TGTGCCAGCAGCTTCTACGCGGGACTACCCAATGAGCAGTTCTTC.

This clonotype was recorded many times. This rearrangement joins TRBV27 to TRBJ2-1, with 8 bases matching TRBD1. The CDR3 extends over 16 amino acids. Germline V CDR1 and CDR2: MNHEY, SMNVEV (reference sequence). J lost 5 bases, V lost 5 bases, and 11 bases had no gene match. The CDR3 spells CASSPLGQGKDNEQFF. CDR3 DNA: TGTGCCAGCAGTCCCCTAGGACAGGGCAAGGACAATGAGCAGTTCTTC.

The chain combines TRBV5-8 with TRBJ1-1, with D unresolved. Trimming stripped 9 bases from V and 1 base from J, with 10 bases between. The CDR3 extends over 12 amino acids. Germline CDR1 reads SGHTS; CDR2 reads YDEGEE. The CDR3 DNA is TGTGCCACCTCGTTAAGGAACACTGAAGCTTTCTTT. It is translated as CATSLRNTEAFF.

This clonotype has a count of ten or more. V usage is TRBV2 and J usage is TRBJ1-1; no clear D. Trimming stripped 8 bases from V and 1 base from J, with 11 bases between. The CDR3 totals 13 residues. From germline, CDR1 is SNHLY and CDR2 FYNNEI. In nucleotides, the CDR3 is TGTGCCAGCTTCCTACAGTCGAACACTGAAGCTTTCTTT. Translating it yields CASFLQSNTEAFF.

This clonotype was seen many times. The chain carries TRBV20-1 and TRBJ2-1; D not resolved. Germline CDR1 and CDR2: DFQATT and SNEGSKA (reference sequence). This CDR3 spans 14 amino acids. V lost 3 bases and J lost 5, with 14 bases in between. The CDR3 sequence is CSARRPGSNNEQFF. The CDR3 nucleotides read TGCAGTGCTAGGAGGCCCGGGTCCAACAATGAGCAGTTCTTC.